This T cell receptor (beta chain) was documented in a study of Graves' ophthalmopathy and Graves' hyperthyroidism. Overall study findings and caveats: Ophthalmopathy progression was predicted with 70.59% sensitivity and about 72% specificity.

Lactation, pregnancy, uncontrolled infections and other autoimmune diseases were all grounds for excluding patients. V lost 2 bases and J lost 2, with 13 bases in between. CDR1 MNHEY and CDR2 SVGEGT come from the germline V gene. The CDR3 contains 15 residues. In its sample, this clonotype was seen a few times. Its antigen is currently unknown. Amplifying from RNA transcripts, the study obtained TCR beta CDR3 regions. HTBI primers served in a first-round RT-PCR, which a second-round multiplex PCR followed. Via MiXCR, TCRdb re-called the multiplex PCR reads, giving one row per CDR3 protein. The sample shows approximately 160,000 distinct CDR3 sequences, around 40% of them seen only once.

This sequence was found in a man aged 25 to 40 with Graves' ophthalmopathy. The material sequenced was peripheral blood. This chain links TRBV6-2 or TRBV6-3 with TRBJ2-7; the D is unclear. The DNA of the CDR3 is TGTGCCAGCAGTTACCGGGTAGACGGACCCTACGAGCAGTACTTC. Protein product: CASSYRVDGPYEQYF.